Described below is a single T cell receptor beta chain sequence and its context. Its matching antigen is unknown. Between the trimmed V and J ends, which lost 0 bases and 4 bases, there was a span of 9 bases. Germline V lookup: CDR1 GTSNPN, CDR2 SVGIG (reference sequence). The CDR3 sequence is 13 residues long. These data belong to a study of cytomegalovirus exposure and HLA in healthy donors. Findings and caveats of the study: Later, an analysis found that TCR clusters from the first cohort tended to co-occur in the 120 validation repertoires. Overall, around 150 TCR beta chains were annotated as cytomegalovirus-associated.

Assay: immunoSEQ multiplex PCR; the TCRdb copy retains only in-frame clones and omits some. This sample has about 66,000 clones, with roughly 96% found just once. What was sequenced was PBMCs. This TCR derives from a man between 18 and 29 years old in good health and CMV-seronegative. The chain is built from TRBV30 and TRBJ2-5; D call uncertain. For the CDR3, the DNA is TGTGCCTGGAGTGTAAGGCCGGGAGAGACCCAGTACTTC. This codes for CAWSVRPGETQYF.